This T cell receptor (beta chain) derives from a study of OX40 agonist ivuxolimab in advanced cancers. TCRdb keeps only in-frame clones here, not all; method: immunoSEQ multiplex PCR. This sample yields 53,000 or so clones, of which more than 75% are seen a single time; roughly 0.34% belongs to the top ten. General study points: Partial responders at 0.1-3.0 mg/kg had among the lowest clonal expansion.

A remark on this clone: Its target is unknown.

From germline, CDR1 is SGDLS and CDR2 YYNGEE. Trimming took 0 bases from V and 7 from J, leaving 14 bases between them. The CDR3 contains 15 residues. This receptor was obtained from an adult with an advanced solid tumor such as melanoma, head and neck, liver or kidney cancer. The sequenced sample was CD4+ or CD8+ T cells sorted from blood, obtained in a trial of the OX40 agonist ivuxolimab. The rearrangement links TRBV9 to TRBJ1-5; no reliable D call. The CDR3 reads CASSVGPTGGQPQHF. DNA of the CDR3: TGTGCCAGCAGCGTAGGGCCAACCGGCGGGCAGCCCCAGCATTTT.